The 13 T cell receptor beta chains presented below share a single source sample, sequenced in a study of human T cells and chemical hapten exposure. As for time point: pre-sensitization, week 0. Treatment here: therapeutic diphenylcyclopropenone sensitization with weekly scalp DPC. Via MiXCR, TCRdb re-called the RACE reads, giving one row per CDR3 protein. The sample contains around 380,000 distinct CDR3 sequences, 4.5% to 5.5% of which appear only once. The source material was whole blood, sampled in connection with sensitization to the hapten diphenylcyclopropenone (DPC). The receptors shown here come from a woman between 18 and 29 years old with alopecia areata. Some clones in this sample may be carry-over from other donors' samples.

This clonotype was detected many times. The V gene is TRBV12-3 or TRBV12-4, the J gene TRBJ2-7; 7 positions agree with TRBD1. Losses at the gene ends were 2 bases for V and 2 bases for J; bases not matched to a gene: 3. This CDR3 spans 14 amino acids. The CDR3 loop is CASSLQGTAYEQYF. The DNA for the CDR3 is TGTGCCAGCAGTTTACAGGGGACAGCCTACGAGCAGTACTTC.

This clonotype has a handful of counts. The chain employs TRBV4-1 and TRBJ2-2, with 8 positions matching TRBD2. The germline CDR1 and CDR2 sequences are MGHRA and YSYEKL. Germline trimming cut 0 bases from V and 0 bases from J; bases unmatched to any gene: 3. This CDR3 spans 17 amino acids. The CDR3 DNA reads as TGCGCCAGCAGCCAAGATGGACTAGCAGCGAACACCGGGGAGCTGTTTTTT. It encodes CASSQDGLAANTGELFF.

V is TRBV3-1 and J is TRBJ1-2; the D gene is possibly TRBD1 (6 bases). Trimming shortened V by 5 bases and J by 4 bases, and 17 bases separated the two germline ends. This CDR3 region has 15 residues. Germline V gene data show CDR1 as LGHDT and CDR2 as YNNKEL (reference sequence). The CDR3 loop is CASSLGADGAYGYTF. The DNA for the CDR3 is TGTGCCAGCAGCTTGGGGGCCGACGGAGCCTATGGCTACACCTTC.

This clonotype appeared a few times. The rearrangement uses TRBV18 and TRBJ1-5; D is unclear. The CDR3 extends over 16 amino acids. V lost 0 bases to trimming and J lost 2 bases, with 11 bases between them. Germline loops: CDR1 KGHSH, CDR2 LQKENI. The CDR3 bases are TGTGCCAGCTCACCACCGACATACTCGGGCAATCAGCCCCAGCATTTT. It codes for CASSPPTYSGNQPQHF.

This clonotype was picked up many times. V gene TRBV7-9 combines with J gene TRBJ2-7, with D perhaps assigned TRBD1 or TRBD2 (5 bases each). The CDR3 extends over 16 amino acids. Trimming removed 5 bases at V and 5 bases at J, with 22 bases between. Germline V gene data show CDR1 as SEHNR and CDR2 as FQNEAQ (reference sequence). CDR3 nucleotides: TGTGCCAGCAGCCCTAGCTTTAAAGGGGAGTGGGACGAGCAGTACTTC. Translating it yields CASSPSFKGEWDEQYF.

This clonotype was picked up many times. V gene TRBV5-1 combines with J gene TRBJ2-7; D call uncertain. CDR1 and CDR2 (germline): SGHRS, YFSETQ. The CDR3 consists of 13 residues. V was clipped by 1 base and J by 4 bases, with 9 bases between them. The CDR3 region has the DNA TGCGCCAGCAGCTTGCCGAACGTGTACGAGCAGTACTTC. Residues: CASSLPNVYEQYF.

A few counts support this clonotype. This chain uses TRBV7-2 with TRBJ2-1; 9 nucleotides agree with TRBD2. Losses at the gene ends were 4 bases for V and 4 bases for J; bases not matched to a gene: 8. Germline-derived CDR1 and CDR2 are SGHTA and FQGNSA. This CDR3 is built from 16 residues. The CDR3 DNA follows: TGTGCCAGCAGCTCGCAATTAGCGGGGGCGTACAATGAGCAGTTCTTC. It is translated as CASSSQLAGAYNEQFF.

This clonotype was seen a handful of times. V usage is TRBV20-1 and J usage is TRBJ2-5, with a weak D call TRBD1 (6 bases). From germline, CDR1 is DFQATT and CDR2 SNEGSKA (reference sequence). The CDR3 totals 11 residues. The V end lost 7 bases, the J end lost 1 base, and 7 bases lay between the germline ends. CDR3 DNA sequence: TGCAGTGGGGACATCCAAGAGACCCAGTACTTC. It is translated as CSGDIQETQYF.

This clonotype was recorded at least ten times. The chain has TRBV6-5 and TRBJ2-3; D is ambiguous. The CDR3 is 14 residues long. From germline, CDR1 is MNHEY and CDR2 SVGAGI. The ends were cut back, 0 bases at V and 2 bases at J, with 6 bases in the middle. CDR3 protein: CASSYSTDTDTQYF. Written as DNA, the CDR3 is TGTGCCAGCAGTTACTCGACGGACACAGATACGCAGTATTTT.

This clonotype was counted ten times or more. This rearrangement joins TRBV7-2 to TRBJ2-5, with TRBD2 matching 11 bases. Looked up from germline, CDR1 is SGHTA and CDR2 is FQGNSA. The J segment lost 5 bases and the V segment lost 0 bases, leaving 5 bases of the junction unmatched. The CDR3 extends over 16 amino acids. CDR3 sequence (DNA): TGTGCCAGCAGCTTAGCTAGCGGGGGGGTACGGGAGACCCAGTACTTC. It encodes CASSLASGGVRETQYF.

The chain joins TRBV4-3 to TRBJ2-3; D perhaps matches TRBD2 (5 bases). The CDR3 length is 16 residues. Trimming pared 3 bases from V and 2 bases from J, leaving 15 bases between. Germline CDR1 is LGHNA and CDR2 is YSLEER. The CDR3 sequence is CASSQEEEGNTDTQYF. The CDR3 nucleotides are TGCGCCAGCAGCCAGGAGGAGGAAGGGAACACAGATACGCAGTATTTT.

The sample holds many counts of this clonotype. The chain links TRBV4-3 to TRBJ2-3; TRBD1 or TRBD2 may be the D gene (5 bases each). V was trimmed by 1 base and J by 4 bases, leaving 21 bases between them. Germline loops: CDR1 LGHNA, CDR2 YSLEER. The length of the CDR3 is 18 residues. The CDR3 nucleotides read TGCGCCAGCAGCCAAGGACCGACCGGGACCGGGCATCCAGATACGCAGTATTTT. This translates into CASSQGPTGTGHPDTQYF.

In its sample, this clonotype was seen many times. V and J are TRBV28 and TRBJ2-5, with TRBD1 matching over 8 bases. The length of the CDR3 is 16 residues. V was pared by 4 bases and J by 1 base, with 8 bases of the junction left unmatched. Germline V gene lookup returns CDR1 MDHEN and CDR2 SYDVKM. CDR3 bases: TGTGCCAGCAGTTCCCGGACAGGGCCACTCCAAGAGACCCAGTACTTC. This sequence encodes CASSSRTGPLQETQYF.